The 22 T cell receptor beta chains reported below all come from one sample, sequenced in a study of long-term antiretroviral therapy in people with HIV. Assay version v3.0 of immunoSEQ was used, and it was run at survey level. Data came from immunoSEQ multiplex PCR; TCRdb stores just in-frame clones and leaves some out. The sample has tens of thousands of clones; 80% are singletons. Sequencing used unsorted PBMCs, obtained 0.3 years after starting antiretroviral therapy. The receptor source for this set is a man aged 40-49 years with HIV.

The chain carries TRBV5-1 and TRBJ2-5; 7 bases match TRBD1. The J call may not be correct, given that the DNA end is closer to TRBJ2-7. Germline V gene sequence: CDR1 SGHRS, CDR2 YFSETQ. The CDR3 totals 17 residues. The CDR3 DNA sequence: TGCGCCAGCAGCCCAATACCAGCCGGGACAGCGGCCTACGAGCAGTACTTC. Protein product: CASSPIPAGTAAYEQYF.

The gene calls are TRBV6-5 and TRBJ1-3; D unresolved. Between the trimmed V and J ends, which lost 2 bases and 0 bases, there was a span of 8 bases. Germline V gene data show CDR1 as MNHEY and CDR2 as SVGAGI. The CDR3 sequence is 15 residues long. CDR3 nucleotide sequence: TGTGCCAGCAGTTACGGGAGAGACTCTGGAAACACCATATATTTT. Protein: CASSYGRDSGNTIYF.

This clone was seen a handful of times. This chain joins TRBV20-1 and TRBJ2-2; tentatively, D is TRBD1 (5 bases). Germline loops: CDR1 DFQATT, CDR2 SNEGSKA (reference sequence). The CDR3 is 9 amino acids. As DNA, the CDR3 is TGCAGAGACAGCGGGGAGCTGTTTTTT. It specifies CRDSGELFF.

CDR3 region: CSVGQGQETQYF. The CDR3, as DNA: TGCAGCGTTGGACAGGGACAAGAGACCCAGTACTTC. The J gene is TRBJ2-5, the V gene TRBV29-1; TRBD1 matches 7 bases. The CDR3 covers 12 residues. Germline V gene data show CDR1 as SQVTM and CDR2 as ANQGSEA. Trimming cost V 4 bases and J 2 bases; bases outside gene matches: 1.

The rearrangement joins TRBV5-6 to TRBJ2-5; no reliable D call. Per the germline V gene, CDR1 is SGHDT and CDR2 is YYEEEE. The germline V and J ends were trimmed by 4 bases and 5 bases, with 15 bases remaining between them. The CDR3 totals 14 residues. CDR3 protein: CASSQGAPLETQYF. CDR3 coding DNA: TGTGCCAGCAGCCAAGGAGCTCCTCTGGAGACCCAGTACTTC.

Worth noting for this clone: This specimen includes other DNA sequences encoding the same CDR3. J is TRBJ2-5 and V is TRBV5-1; D gene ambiguous. With 4 bases removed from V and 2 bases from J, the gap between germline ends came to 18 bases. Per germline, CDR1 SGHRS and CDR2 YFSETQ. This CDR3 region has 16 residues. For the CDR3, the DNA is TGCGCCAGCAGCCTAGGACGTTGGAATTCACAAGAGACCCAGTACTTC. Residues: CASSLGRWNSQETQYF.

The chain carries TRBV29-1 and TRBJ2-6, with a weak D call TRBD2 (5 bases). The CDR3 totals 16 residues. The germline V gene encodes CDR1 SQVTM and CDR2 ANQGSEA. Trimming shortened V by 6 bases and J by 0 bases, and 15 bases separated the two germline ends. This chain's CDR3 is CSVQLDVHSGANVLTF. The DNA for the CDR3 is TGCAGCGTCCAACTAGACGTTCACTCTGGGGCCAACGTCCTGACTTTC.

The chain links TRBV4-3 to TRBJ1-5; D remains ambiguous. Germline CDR1 LGHNA, CDR2 YSLEER. V lost 4 bases, J lost 1 base, and 8 bases lay in between. This CDR3 has 14 residues. The CDR3 spells CASSPGPSNQPQHF. The DNA for the CDR3 is TGCGCCAGCAGCCCGGGTCCGAGCAATCAGCCCCAGCATTTT.

This rearrangement joins TRBV7-9 to TRBJ1-4; D may be TRBD1 (6 bases). V was cut by 5 bases and J by 8 bases, with 18 bases left in between. The CDR3 consists of 15 residues. The germline V gene encodes CDR1 SEHNR and CDR2 FQNEAQ (reference sequence). In DNA, the CDR3 is TGTGCCAGCAGCCCCTGGACGGACCAGGGGGAAAAACTGTTTTTT. Its protein is CASSPWTDQGEKLFF.

The chain has TRBV2 and TRBJ2-3; TRBD1 matches 9 bases. Germline V lookup: CDR1 SNHLY, CDR2 FYNNEI. The length of the CDR3 is 16 residues. The V and J ends lost 6 bases and 6 bases, in that order; junction bases with no gene match: 13. CDR3 DNA: TGTGCCAGCAGGGATGGGGGACAGGGTTTTATTGATACGCAGTATTTT. Amino acid sequence: CASRDGGQGFIDTQYF.

The chain uses TRBV7-3 and TRBJ2-7; 14 nucleotides align to TRBD2. CDR3 length: 14 residues. Germline-derived CDR1 and CDR2 are SGHTA and FQGTGA. The ends lost 5 bases at V and 6 bases at J; junction bases unmatched: 3. Here the CDR3 reads CASSPGTSGGEQYF. The CDR3 DNA is TGTGCCAGCAGCCCAGGGACTAGCGGGGGCGAGCAGTACTTC.

The chain links TRBV19 to TRBJ2-5; 15 positions agree with TRBD2. Per the germline V gene, CDR1 is LNHDA and CDR2 is SQIVND (reference sequence). V gave up 5 bases and J gave up 5 bases; unmatched junction bases: 6. This CDR3 has 16 residues. The CDR3 sequence: CASSSWTSGRAETQYF. For the CDR3, the DNA is TGTGCCAGTAGTTCCTGGACTAGCGGGAGGGCCGAGACCCAGTACTTC. The variable domain in full, completed from reference TRBV19 and TRBJ2-5, reads DGGITQSPKYLFRKEGQNVTLSCEQNLNHDAMYWYRQDPGQGLRLIYYSQIVNDFQKGDIAEGYSVSREKKESFPLTVTSAQKNPTAFYLCASSSWTSGRAETQYFGPGTRLLVL.

The chain has TRBV11-2 and TRBJ2-1; D gene ambiguous. Between the trimmed V and J ends, which lost 0 bases and 8 bases, there was a span of 17 bases. CDR1 SGHAT and CDR2 FQNNGV come from the germline V gene. The CDR3 has 16 amino acids. CDR3 loop: CASSLDLFRIVDEQFF. As DNA, the CDR3 is TGTGCCAGCAGCTTAGATCTATTTAGAATTGTAGATGAGCAGTTCTTC.

The chain joins TRBV5-8 to TRBJ2-2; 10 nucleotides agree with TRBD1. CDR1 is SGHTS, CDR2 YDEGEE, per germline. The V and J ends lost 4 bases and 4 bases, in that order; junction bases with no gene match: 4. The CDR3 length is 15 residues. The CDR3 protein is CASSPGTGVTGELFF. The CDR3 nucleotides are TGTGCCAGCAGCCCCGGGACAGGGGTCACCGGGGAGCTGTTTTTT.

This sequence joins TRBV7-9 and TRBJ1-1; D is ambiguous. This CDR3 has 15 residues. Germline CDR1 SEHNR, CDR2 FQNEAQ (reference sequence). V was shortened by 0 bases and J by 1 base, with 9 bases between the two germline ends. The CDR3 spells CASSLALSGNTEAFF. The DNA of the CDR3 is TGTGCCAGCAGCTTAGCGCTATCTGGGAACACTGAAGCTTTCTTT.

The chain links TRBV18 to TRBJ2-3; D might be TRBD2 (6 bases). CDR1 KGHSH and CDR2 LQKENI come from the germline V gene. Trimming shortened V by 0 bases and J by 2 bases, and 9 bases separated the two germline ends. This CDR3 is built from 15 residues. The CDR3 DNA sequence: TGTGCCAGCTCACCACCGGGGGGAGCCACAGATACGCAGTATTTT. It encodes CASSPPGGATDTQYF.

The chain employs TRBV7-2 and TRBJ2-7; 9 bases line up with TRBD1. The CDR3 is 17 amino acids. Germline V gives CDR1 SGHTA, CDR2 FQGNSA. V gave up 6 bases and J gave up 0 bases; unmatched junction bases: 12. The CDR3 nucleotides read TGTGCCAGCAGTCCCATGGGACAGGGACCTTCCTCCTACGAGCAGTACTTC. This sequence encodes CASSPMGQGPSSYEQYF.

The V and J genes are TRBV2 and TRBJ2-7, with 11 positions matching TRBD1. The germline gives CDR1 SNHLY, CDR2 FYNNEI. The V segment lost 2 bases and the J segment 6 bases; nucleotides outside the gene matches: 12. The CDR3 contains 17 residues. CDR3 DNA: TGTGCCAGCAGTGAATATCCTACGTGGACAGGGGGCAGCGAGCAGTACTTC. This translates into CASSEYPTWTGGSEQYF. Full variable domain (remainder filled in from reference TRBV2 and TRBJ2-7): EPEVTQTPSHQVTQMGQEVILRCVPISNHLYFYWYRQILGQKVEFLVSFYNNEISEKSEIFDDQFSVERPDGSNFTLKIRSTKLEDSAMYFCASSEYPTWTGGSEQYFGPGTRLTVT.

This clone was detected once. The J gene is TRBJ2-7, the V gene TRBV19; 8 bases align to TRBD1. Trimming took 8 bases from V and 5 from J; bases not matched to a gene: 8. CDR3 length: 13 residues. Germline lookup yields CDR1 LNHDA and CDR2 SQIVND (reference sequence). CDR3 in amino acids: CASAGTGQNEQYF. CDR3 in DNA: TGTGCCAGTGCCGGGACAGGACAAAACGAGCAGTACTTC. Full variable domain (missing parts from reference TRBV19 and TRBJ2-7): DGGITQSPKYLFRKEGQNVTLSCEQNLNHDAMYWYRQDPGQGLRLIYYSQIVNDFQKGDIAEGYSVSREKKESFPLTVTSAQKNPTAFYLCASAGTGQNEQYFGPGTRLTVT.

This chain uses TRBV27 with TRBJ1-1; D might be TRBD1 (5 bases). Trimming removed 2 bases from V and 2 bases from J, with 12 bases in between. The CDR3 loop spans 15 amino acids. The germline V gene has CDR1 MNHEY and CDR2 SMNVEV (reference sequence). CDR3 residues: CASSLSQGGNTEAFF. CDR3 nucleotide sequence: TGTGCCAGCAGTTTAAGTCAGGGAGGAAACACTGAAGCTTTCTTT.

This clone was seen only once. This CDR3 is CASSQEPSTNEKLFF. The CDR3 nucleotides read TGCGCCAGCAGCCAAGAGCCGTCAACTAATGAAAAACTGTTTTTT. V usage is TRBV4-3 and J usage is TRBJ1-4, with no clear D. Trimming removed 0 bases at V and 0 bases at J, with 5 bases between. Germline assignment: CDR1 LGHNA and CDR2 YSLEER. This CDR3 is built from 15 residues.

The chain recombines TRBV7-9 with TRBJ2-7; weak D call: TRBD2 (5 bases). Trimming removed 8 bases at V and 6 bases at J, with 11 bases between. This CDR3 is 11 amino acids long. Germline V gene sequence: CDR1 SEHNR, CDR2 FQNEAQ (reference sequence). CDR3 bases: TGTGCCAGCTTAGGGAGAGGCGAGCAGTACTTC. Its protein is CASLGRGEQYF.